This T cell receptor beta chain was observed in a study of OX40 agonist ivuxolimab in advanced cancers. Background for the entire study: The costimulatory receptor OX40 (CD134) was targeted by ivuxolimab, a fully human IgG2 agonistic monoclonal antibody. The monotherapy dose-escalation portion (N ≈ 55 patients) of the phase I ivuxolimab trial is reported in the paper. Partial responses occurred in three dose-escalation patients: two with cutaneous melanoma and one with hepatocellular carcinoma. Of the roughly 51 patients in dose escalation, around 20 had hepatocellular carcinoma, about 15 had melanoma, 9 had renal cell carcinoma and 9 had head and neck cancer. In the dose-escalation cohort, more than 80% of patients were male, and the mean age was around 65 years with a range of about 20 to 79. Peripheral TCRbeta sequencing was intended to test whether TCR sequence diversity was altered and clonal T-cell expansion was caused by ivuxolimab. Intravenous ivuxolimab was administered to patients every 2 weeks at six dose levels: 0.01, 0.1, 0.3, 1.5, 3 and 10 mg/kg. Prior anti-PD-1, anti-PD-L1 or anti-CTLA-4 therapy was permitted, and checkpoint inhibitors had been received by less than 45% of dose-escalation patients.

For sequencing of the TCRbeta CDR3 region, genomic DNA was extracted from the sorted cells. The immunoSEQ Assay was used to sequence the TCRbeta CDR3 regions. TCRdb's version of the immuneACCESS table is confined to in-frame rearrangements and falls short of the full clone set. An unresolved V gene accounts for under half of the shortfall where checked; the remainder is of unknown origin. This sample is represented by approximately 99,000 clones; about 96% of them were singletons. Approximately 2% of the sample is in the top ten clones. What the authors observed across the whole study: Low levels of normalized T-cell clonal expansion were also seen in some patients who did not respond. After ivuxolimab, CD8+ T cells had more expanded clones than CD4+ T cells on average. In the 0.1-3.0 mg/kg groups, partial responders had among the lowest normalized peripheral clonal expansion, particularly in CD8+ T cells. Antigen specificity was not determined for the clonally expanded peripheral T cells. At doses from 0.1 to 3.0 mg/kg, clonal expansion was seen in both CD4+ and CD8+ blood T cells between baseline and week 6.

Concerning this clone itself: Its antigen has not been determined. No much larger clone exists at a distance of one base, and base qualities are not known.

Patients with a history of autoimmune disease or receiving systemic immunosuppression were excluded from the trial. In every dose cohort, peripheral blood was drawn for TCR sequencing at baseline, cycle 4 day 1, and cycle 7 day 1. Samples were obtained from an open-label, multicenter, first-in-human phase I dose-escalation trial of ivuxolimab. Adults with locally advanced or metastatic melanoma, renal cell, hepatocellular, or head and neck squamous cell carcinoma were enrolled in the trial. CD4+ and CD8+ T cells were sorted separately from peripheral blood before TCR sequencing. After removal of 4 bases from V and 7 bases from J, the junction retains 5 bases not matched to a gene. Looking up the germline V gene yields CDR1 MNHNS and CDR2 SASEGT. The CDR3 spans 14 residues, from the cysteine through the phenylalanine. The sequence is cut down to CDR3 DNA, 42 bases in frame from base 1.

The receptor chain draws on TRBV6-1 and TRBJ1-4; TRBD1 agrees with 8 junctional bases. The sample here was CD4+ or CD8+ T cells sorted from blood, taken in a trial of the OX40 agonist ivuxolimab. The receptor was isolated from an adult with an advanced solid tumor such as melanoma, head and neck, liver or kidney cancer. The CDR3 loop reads CASSGQGTVEKLFF. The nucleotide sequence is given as TGTGCCAGCAGTGGACAGGGGACGGTTGAAAAACTGTTTTTT.